What follows are 32 T cell receptor beta chains derived from one specimen sequenced in a study of shared clonotypes between healthy human individuals. Here immunoSEQ multiplex PCR was the method, and the copy in TCRdb shows in-frame clones only, minus some. The data show approximately 640,000 clones, around 72% seen once. The sample consisted of memory CD4+ T cells sorted from blood. Stated subset: CD45RA-negative fraction. The receptor source for this set is a woman aged 30 to 39 in good health.

The chain recombines TRBV18 with TRBJ1-3; no definite D call. V was cut by 3 bases and J by 0 bases, with 6 bases left in between. CDR3 length: 14 amino acids. Germline values: CDR1 KGHSH, CDR2 LQKENI. CDR3 loop: CASSPTSSGNTIYF. The CDR3 DNA sequence: TGTGCCAGCTCACCTACCAGCTCTGGAAACACCATATATTTT. The whole variable domain, remainder taken from reference TRBV18 and TRBJ1-3, is NAGVMQNPRHLVRRRGQEARLRCSPMKGHSHVYWYRQLPEEGLKFMVYLQKENIIDESGMPKERFSAEFPKEGPSILRIQQVVRGDSAAYFCASSPTSSGNTIYFGEGSWLTVV.

The DNA of the CDR3 is TGTGCCAGCAGCGACAGGGGTGCAGAAAAACTGTTTTTT. Its translation: CASSDRGAEKLFF. The chain joins TRBV6-1 to TRBJ1-4, with 8 nucleotides matching TRBD1. In germline, CDR1 is MNHNS, CDR2 SASEGT. Unmatched junction bases numbered 5, after V lost 6 bases and J lost 8 bases. The CDR3 runs 13 residues.

The chain has TRBV7-9 and TRBJ1-1; a possible D gene is TRBD1 (5 bases). There are 14 residues in the CDR3. Trimming shortened V by 4 bases and J by 4 bases, and 13 bases separated the two germline ends. Germline values: CDR1 SEHNR, CDR2 FQNEAQ (reference sequence). DNA of the CDR3: TGTGCCAGCAGCTCACGGGGCCCCACCACTGAAGCTTTCTTT. It translates to CASSSRGPTTEAFF.

The V call is TRBV27, the J call TRBJ2-3; TRBD2 agrees at 9 bases. Trimming removed 4 bases from V and 2 bases from J; junction bases left unmatched: 7. CDR1 is MNHEY, CDR2 SMNVEV, per germline (reference sequence). This CDR3 region has 16 residues. As DNA, the CDR3 is TGTGCCAGCAGTTACCGATTAGCGGGAGACACAGATACGCAGTATTTT. It encodes CASSYRLAGDTDTQYF.

This clone has just one count. The V call is TRBV2, the J call TRBJ2-7; tentatively, D is TRBD1 (5 bases). Trimming pared 2 bases from V and 2 bases from J, leaving 10 bases between. The CDR3 has 14 residues. Per the germline V gene, CDR1 is SNHLY and CDR2 is FYNNEI. The CDR3 spells CASSETGFTYEQYF. CDR3 nucleotide sequence: TGTGCCAGCAGTGAAACAGGTTTTACCTACGAGCAGTACTTC.

The chain recombines TRBV19 with TRBJ2-7; TRBD1 aligns across 11 bases. From germline, CDR1 is LNHDA and CDR2 SQIVND (reference sequence). The V segment lost 4 bases and the J segment 4 bases; nucleotides outside the gene matches: 6. The CDR3 spans 15 residues. As DNA, the CDR3 is TGTGCCAGTAGTAAGGGAGGGACAGGGGGGTACGAGCAGTACTTC. Protein sequence: CASSKGGTGGYEQYF. Variable domain in full (rest from reference TRBV19 and TRBJ2-7): DGGITQSPKYLFRKEGQNVTLSCEQNLNHDAMYWYRQDPGQGLRLIYYSQIVNDFQKGDIAEGYSVSREKKESFPLTVTSAQKNPTAFYLCASSKGGTGGYEQYFGPGTRLTVT.

The V gene is TRBV6-5, the J gene TRBJ2-7, with D unresolved. Germline V gives CDR1 MNHEY, CDR2 SVGAGI. This CDR3 is 15 amino acids long. V dropped 0 bases and J dropped 3 bases, with 12 bases sitting between them. The CDR3 sequence: CASSYSNSRSYEQYF. The CDR3 DNA sequence: TGTGCCAGCAGTTACTCTAACAGTAGGAGCTACGAGCAGTACTTC.

Of note for this clone: The sample carries other DNA sequences with the same CDR3. The chain recombines TRBV6-6 with TRBJ1-5, with 7 nucleotides matching TRBD1. The ends lost 5 bases at V and 4 bases at J; junction bases unmatched: 2. The CDR3 spans 13 residues. Looked up from germline, CDR1 is MNHNY and CDR2 is SVGAGI (reference sequence). DNA of the CDR3: TGTGCCAGCAGTAGGGGGCTGAATCAGCCCCAGCATTTT. Translating it yields CASSRGLNQPQHF.

V is TRBV5-1 and J is TRBJ1-1; 7 nucleotides align to TRBD1. The CDR3 runs 13 residues. The germline gives CDR1 SGHRS, CDR2 YFSETQ. V lost 5 bases and J lost 0; bases outside the gene matches: 1. The CDR3, as DNA: TGCGCCAGCAGGGGACAGCTGAACACTGAAGCTTTCTTT. Protein product: CASRGQLNTEAFF.

This chain joins TRBV29-1 and TRBJ2-2, with D maybe TRBD2 (6 bases). V dropped 5 bases and J dropped 8 bases, with 15 bases sitting between them. In germline, CDR1 is SQVTM, CDR2 ANQGSEA. The CDR3 loop spans 13 amino acids. CDR3 protein: CSVSAGLPGELFF. Written as DNA, the CDR3 is TGCAGCGTTTCTGCGGGGCTTCCAGGGGAGCTGTTTTTT.

In the case of this clone: This may come from a read error, since a much larger clone is one base off. The CDR3 spells CAWNAQGADGYTF. The CDR3 region has the DNA TGTGCCTGGAATGCCCAGGGGGCCGATGGCTACACCTTC. The genes are TRBV30 and TRBJ1-2; 8 positions agree with TRBD1. The CDR3 is made up of 13 amino acids. In germline, CDR1 is GTSNPN, CDR2 SVGIG (reference sequence). V was clipped by 4 bases and J by 6 bases; unmatched bases: 7.

The table lists this clone with a few counts. The V gene is TRBV6-1, the J gene TRBJ2-7, with 7 bases that match TRBD2. V was clipped by 2 bases and J by 0 bases; unmatched bases: 4. CDR3 length: 15 amino acids. The germline V gene has CDR1 MNHNS and CDR2 SASEGT. CDR3 in amino acids: CASSELAVSSYEQYF. In DNA form, the CDR3 reads TGTGCCAGCAGTGAACTAGCGGTGAGCTCCTACGAGCAGTACTTC.

This clone was observed a single time. V usage is TRBV7-3 and J usage is TRBJ2-2, with a weak D call TRBD2 (5 bases). Germline V gene sequence: CDR1 SGHTA, CDR2 FQGTGA. The V and J ends lost 2 bases and 3 bases respectively, with 7 bases between them. This CDR3 contains 14 residues. The CDR3 sequence is CASSLQRDTGELFF. The DNA of the CDR3 is TGTGCCAGCAGCTTACAGAGGGACACCGGGGAGCTGTTTTTT.

The V gene is TRBV18, the J gene TRBJ1-5; 8 bases map to TRBD1. The CDR3 contains 18 residues. The J segment lost 5 bases and the V segment lost 0 bases, leaving 12 bases of the junction unmatched. CDR1 and CDR2 (germline): KGHSH, LQKENI. CDR3 residues: CASSPPAGQGAIYQPQHF. The CDR3 coding sequence is TGTGCCAGCTCACCACCTGCCGGGCAGGGGGCTATATATCAGCCCCAGCATTTT.

V is TRBV19 and J is TRBJ2-5, with 10 bases matching TRBD1. The CDR3 runs 14 residues. V lost 5 bases and J lost 4; bases outside the gene matches: 4. Germline V lookup: CDR1 LNHDA, CDR2 SQIVND (reference sequence). CDR3: CASSETGGTETQYF. CDR3 in DNA: TGTGCCAGTAGTGAGACAGGGGGCACAGAGACCCAGTACTTC.

This clone occurred a few times. The chain joins TRBV19 to TRBJ1-2; D is unclear. The CDR3 spans 15 residues. V lost 3 bases and J lost 4, with 15 bases in between. The V gene's germline CDR1 is LNHDA and CDR2 SQIVND (reference sequence). The CDR3 coding sequence is TGTGCCAGTAGTATCAGCCCGGCGGAATTCTATGGCTACACCTTC. Its translation is CASSISPAEFYGYTF. The complete variable domain, with remaining parts taken from reference TRBV19 and TRBJ1-2, reads DGGITQSPKYLFRKEGQNVTLSCEQNLNHDAMYWYRQDPGQGLRLIYYSQIVNDFQKGDIAEGYSVSREKKESFPLTVTSAQKNPTAFYLCASSISPAEFYGYTFGSGTRLTVV.

The chain has TRBV7-9 and TRBJ2-1, with D perhaps matching TRBD1 (5 bases). Between the trimmed V and J ends, which lost 3 bases and 4 bases, there was a span of 10 bases. The germline CDR1 and CDR2 sequences are SEHNR and FQNEAQ (reference sequence). This CDR3 is built from 14 residues. The CDR3 DNA sequence: TGTGCCAGCAGCTTTGACAGTCAATACAATGAGCAGTTCTTC. This codes for CASSFDSQYNEQFF.

The rearrangement links TRBV18 to TRBJ1-5; tentatively, D is TRBD1 (5 bases). CDR3 length equals 14 residues. V was trimmed by 5 bases and J by 5 bases, leaving 13 bases between them. From germline, CDR1 is KGHSH and CDR2 LQKENI. The CDR3 spells CASSDNRDDQPQHF. In DNA form, the CDR3 reads TGTGCCAGCTCAGATAACCGGGACGATCAGCCCCAGCATTTT.

The rearrangement uses TRBV18 and TRBJ2-3, with 11 positions matching TRBD2. The CDR3 is made up of 17 amino acids. Unmatched junction bases numbered 12, after V lost 8 bases and J lost 2 bases. Germline CDR1 and CDR2: KGHSH and LQKENI. The DNA for the CDR3 is TGTGCCAGCGTTCCCGGGACTAGCGGATACCTCACAGATACGCAGTATTTT. Amino acids: CASVPGTSGYLTDTQYF. Based on the CDR3 plus reference TRBV18 and TRBJ2-3, the full variable domain is NAGVMQNPRHLVRRRGQEARLRCSPMKGHSHVYWYRQLPEEGLKFMVYLQKENIIDESGMPKERFSAEFPKEGPSILRIQQVVRGDSAAYFCASVPGTSGYLTDTQYFGPGTRLTVL.

The rearrangement joins TRBV29-1 to TRBJ1-1, with D perhaps TRBD1 (5 bases). Germline V gives CDR1 SQVTM, CDR2 ANQGSEA. The length of the CDR3 is 15 residues. V was clipped by 3 bases and J by 0 bases, with 14 bases between them. The CDR3 here is CSVDRGGSVNTEAFF. CDR3 bases: TGCAGCGTTGACCGGGGGGGGTCGGTGAACACTGAAGCTTTCTTT.

This CDR3 is CASSPARESEQFF. CDR3 in DNA: TGTGCCAGCTCACCCGCGCGGGAAAGTGAGCAGTTCTTC. The V and J genes are TRBV18 and TRBJ2-1; perhaps TRBD2 as D (6 bases). The germline CDR1 and CDR2 sequences are KGHSH and LQKENI. The CDR3 is made up of 13 amino acids. Deletions cut 3 bases from V and 9 bases from J, with 12 bases between.

This clone has more than one count but fewer than ten. This chain uses TRBV10-1 with TRBJ1-2, with D perhaps TRBD1 (5 bases). Germline V gene lookup returns CDR1 WNHNN and CDR2 SYGVQD (reference sequence). The ends were cut back, 0 bases at V and 4 bases at J, with 6 bases in the middle. The CDR3 extends over 13 amino acids. The CDR3 sequence is CASSESTAYGYTF. The CDR3, as DNA: TGCGCCAGCAGTGAGTCGACAGCCTATGGCTACACCTTC.

There are a few counts of this clone. The V call is TRBV6-4, the J call TRBJ2-7; D unclear. The CDR3 extends over 9 amino acids. Germline CDR1 and CDR2: MRHNA and SNTAGT. V was cut by 3 bases and J by 9 bases, with 3 bases left in between. The CDR3 DNA is TGTGCCAGCAGTGAAGGGCAGTACTTC. Residues: CASSEGQYF.

The chain employs TRBV6-6 and TRBJ2-7, with 8 nucleotides matching TRBD2. CDR1 is MNHNY and CDR2 is SVGAGI in the germline V gene (reference sequence). After removal of 6 bases from V and 0 bases from J, the junction contained 4 bases not matched to a gene. The CDR3 length is 14 residues. The CDR3, as DNA: TGTGCCAGCAGACGGGGACTAGACTCCTACGAGCAGTACTTC. Translated, it gives CASRRGLDSYEQYF.

The rearrangement links TRBV10-2 to TRBJ2-7, with 7 bases aligning to TRBD1. The CDR3 is 13 residues long. Trimming took 6 bases from V and 1 from J; bases not matched to a gene: 3. Germline CDR1 WSHSY, CDR2 SAAADI. The CDR3 nucleotides are TGCGCCAGCAGGGAGACAGGGTCCTACGAGCAGTACTTC. This codes for CASRETGSYEQYF.

CDR3 protein: CASSVLENMNTEAFF. DNA for the CDR3: TGTGCCAGCAGCGTTCTGGAGAACATGAACACTGAAGCTTTCTTT. The chain couples TRBV9 to TRBJ1-1, with unresolved D. The CDR3 has 15 amino acids. CDR1 SGDLS and CDR2 YYNGEE come from the germline V gene. The ends were cut back, 2 bases at V and 0 bases at J, with 11 bases in the middle.

The chain has TRBV4-1 and TRBJ2-1; 11 bases are shared with TRBD2. This CDR3 has 18 residues. The V segment lost 3 bases and the J segment 0 bases; nucleotides outside the gene matches: 7. CDR1 and CDR2 from the germline V gene are MGHRA and YSYEKL. The CDR3 DNA reads as TGCGCCAGCAGCCACAGGGAGACTAGCGGGACCTCCTACAATGAGCAGTTCTTC. It codes for CASSHRETSGTSYNEQFF.

J is TRBJ2-7 and V is TRBV6-1; the D gene is possibly TRBD1 (5 bases). Germline assignment: CDR1 MNHNS and CDR2 SASEGT. CDR3 length: 13 amino acids. V shed 3 bases and J shed 3 bases, with 9 bases lying between them. CDR3 sequence reads: CASSDRTLYEQYF. The CDR3 DNA reads TGTGCCAGCAGTGACAGGACACTCTACGAGCAGTACTTC.

The rearrangement uses TRBV19 and TRBJ1-5, with 7 bases identical to TRBD1. The CDR3 has 15 amino acids. V dropped 3 bases and J dropped 0; count of bases not matched to a gene: 2. Germline assignment: CDR1 LNHDA and CDR2 SQIVND (reference sequence). The CDR3 reads CASSMTGNSNQPQHF. CDR3 DNA sequence: TGTGCCAGTAGTATGACAGGGAATAGCAATCAGCCCCAGCATTTT.

This clone appeared a single time. The genes are TRBV28 and TRBJ1-5; no clear D gene. V lost 5 bases and J lost 9, with 17 bases in between. CDR3 length: 14 amino acids. CDR1 MDHEN and CDR2 SYDVKM come from the germline V gene. For the CDR3, the DNA is TGTGCCAGCAGTCGCCCTTCGACCGGTCCGCCCCAGCATTTT. The encoded protein is CASSRPSTGPPQHF.

This clone came up a few times. The rearrangement joins TRBV5-1 to TRBJ2-1; TRBD1 might be the D (5 bases). V was clipped by 6 bases and J by 2 bases, with 15 bases between them. The CDR3 runs 15 residues. Germline V gene lookup returns CDR1 SGHRS and CDR2 YFSETQ. The CDR3 protein is CASNPGHLTYNEQFF. CDR3 nucleotide sequence: TGCGCCAGCAACCCCGGACATCTTACCTACAATGAGCAGTTCTTC.

The chain joins TRBV6-1 to TRBJ2-1; no clear D gene. Trimming pared 7 bases from V and 2 bases from J, leaving 3 bases between. This CDR3 is 11 amino acids long. Germline V gene data show CDR1 as MNHNS and CDR2 as SASEGT. CDR3 in DNA: TGTGCCAGCAATCCCTACAATGAGCAGTTCTTC. Translating it yields CASNPYNEQFF.